This T cell receptor (beta chain) is from a study of T cells in localized non-small cell lung cancer. General study points: Only one tumor region went through sequencing, so heterogeneity may still be there.

Notes on this clone: The antigen remains undetermined.

CDR1 and CDR2 (germline): SGHAT, FQDESV (reference sequence). The CDR3 runs 12 residues. Trimming took 2 bases from V and 0 from J, leaving 2 bases between them. Assay: immunoSEQ multiplex PCR; the TCRdb copy retains only in-frame clones and omits some. The data contain roughly 33,000 clones, about 90% of them singletons. The input for sequencing was peripheral blood, taken before any cancer treatment. The receptor was derived from a man between 40 and 70 years old with stage I lung adenocarcinoma. The J gene is TRBJ2-7, the V gene TRBV11-1; D is unresolved. This chain's CDR3 is CASSLRSYEQYF. The CDR3 DNA follows: TGTGCCAGCAGCTTACGCTCCTACGAGCAGTACTTC.